This T cell receptor beta chain came from a study of blood T cells in healthy people across ages (dated by TCRdb to the mid-2010s). With regard to the full study: Template switching captured roughly one uniquely barcoded TCR beta cDNA molecule per two T cells in model experiments. Two additional independent replicas of 1 million unique cDNA reads from the same blood draw were analyzed for two donors (one aged 18 to 29 and one aged 80 or older). The donors were divided into four age groups: young (average approximately 17 years), middle-aged (about 40), aged (about 60) and long-lived (82). Using deep sequencing normalized with unique cDNA molecular identifiers, the study measured how TCR beta repertoire diversity changes with age. Donors of different ages were randomly distributed across sequencing lanes to avoid experimental bias. What the research found in general, with its limitations: There was a strong correlation between observed TCR beta diversity and the percentage of naive T cells measured by flow cytometry. The long-lived group showed more naive CD4+ T cells, fewer expanded clones and increased TCR diversity than the aged group, suggesting age selection. As age increased, observed TCR beta diversity per million T cells dropped in a roughly linear way, and a significant reduction was already evident by age about 40. Since profiling was done on bulk unsorted PBMCs, naive and antigen-experienced compartments could not be conclusively compared. The CMV infection status of donors was not known, potentially confounding age-related changes in expanded clonotypes. Total diversity estimates from one million sequenced T cells were considered lower bounds and underestimates.

CDR1 and CDR2 were assigned from the germline V gene (reference sequence) as SEHNR and FQNEAQ. A distance of 8 bases separates the germline ends of V and J, which lose 3 bases and 0 bases respectively. Its CDR3 holds 15 amino acids, cysteine through phenylalanine. Only CDR3 DNA is held: 45 bases, read in frame from base 1. Donors were 39 systemically healthy Caucasian individuals from Russia aged roughly 6 to 95 years. Around 10 milliliters of peripheral blood were collected from each donor into EDTA-treated Vacutainer tubes. Ficoll-Paque density-gradient centrifugation was used to isolate PBMCs, with at least 7 million obtained per sample. Total RNA was extracted from PBMCs with Trizol reagent, with at least 6 micrograms obtained per sample. Naive CD45RAhigh/CD27high T cell percentages were measured by flow cytometry on a PBMC aliquot from every donor. To note about this clonotype: Its recognized antigen is unknown. Per-nucleotide qualities are absent, and no much larger clonotype sits a single base away.

The library was built by means of 5' RACE. The run used an Illumina HiSeq 2500. A second PCR of about 6 to 11 cycles was run with a J-beta primer mix and a sample-barcoded 5' primer. A unique molecular identifier was introduced onto each TCR beta cDNA molecule by a template-switch 5' adaptor carrying 12 random nucleotides. Each sample yielded at least 3 million CDR3-containing paired-end reads. The Mint cDNA synthesis kit, primed by a TRBC-specific oligonucleotide, was used to synthesize first-strand cDNA from all RNA. Following uracil-DNA glycosylase treatment, a first 18-cycle PCR with universal primers M1SS and BC2_uni_R was performed on all cDNA. The study's own analysis went as follows. For normalization, 1 million high-quality reads were randomly selected from each sample, with every read carrying a distinct molecular identifier. Reads with shared molecular identifiers were discarded instead of being binned into consensus sequences. CDR3 identification, clonotype clustering and error correction used MiTCR with a Q25 quality threshold and the strictest error-elimination algorithm. A nonparametric unseen species model using Euler transformation provided a lower-bound estimate of total TCR beta diversity. Using fastp trimming at Q25 and MiXCR clonotype assembly, TCRdb reanalyzed the public sequencing data and kept in-frame beta chains. Identical CDR3 proteins give one entry, which carries the most common genes and DNA. These V and J calls originate from TCRdb's pipeline instead of the authors' own analysis. This sample is represented by approximately 770,000 distinct CDR3 sequences; roughly 60% of them were singletons. The top ten clones comprise roughly 20% of the sample.

The sample comprised blood. The V and J genes are TRBV7-9 and TRBJ1-4; matching of 6 bases hints at TRBD1 as the D gene. The source is a man aged 25 to 40 in good health. The DNA is as follows: TGTGCCAGCAGCTTCTCAGGGGCAACTAATGAAAAACTGTTTTTT. Protein translation: CASSFSGATNEKLFF.